Presented here are 22 T cell receptor beta chains from one specimen sequenced in a study of CD8 T cells in ankylosing spondylitis. In TCRdb, the 5' RACE reads were re-called with MiXCR into one record per CDR3 protein. This sample has 350,000 or so distinct CDR3 sequences, with 9.5% to 13% found just once. The sequenced material came from blood, either unsorted or a sorted T cell fraction (not recorded which). These TCRs come from a female donor with ankylosing spondylitis or in good health (not recorded which).

This clonotype occurred many times. The chain recombines TRBV29-1 with TRBJ2-7, with 9 positions matching TRBD2. The V segment lost 3 bases and the J segment 12 bases; nucleotides outside the gene matches: 3. The length of the CDR3 is 10 residues. Germline CDR1 is SQVTM and CDR2 is ANQGSEA. CDR3 bases: TGCAGCGTTGATGAGCGGGAGGTGTACTTC. This codes for CSVDEREVYF.

In its sample, this clonotype was seen a few times. This rearrangement joins TRBV7-8 to TRBJ1-4; a possible D gene is TRBD1 (6 bases). Germline loops: CDR1 SGHVS, CDR2 FQNEAQ. Trimming left V 5 bases short and J 8 bases short, with 18 bases between. The CDR3 is made up of 15 amino acids. CDR3 amino acids: CASSDPRQGREKLFF. CDR3 nucleotides: TGTGCCAGCAGCGACCCCCGGCAGGGGCGGGAAAAACTGTTTTTT.

The rearrangement links TRBV6-6 to TRBJ1-5; D ambiguous. The V end lost 2 bases, the J end lost 3 bases, and 2 bases lay between the germline ends. CDR3 length: 12 amino acids. Germline CDR1 reads MNHNY; CDR2 reads SVGAGI (reference sequence). The CDR3 protein is CASSYTNQPQHF. The CDR3 coding sequence is TGTGCCAGCAGTTACACCAATCAGCCCCAGCATTTT.

This clonotype was seen many times. This chain links TRBV5-1 with TRBJ2-1, with D perhaps TRBD2 (6 bases). V was clipped by 0 bases and J by 2 bases, with 15 bases between them. Germline V gene data show CDR1 as SGHRS and CDR2 as YFSETQ. The CDR3 consists of 17 residues. As DNA, the CDR3 is TGCGCCAGCAGCTTGGCGGGTGGGGGGAGAACCTACAATGAGCAGTTCTTC. Translation: CASSLAGGGRTYNEQFF. Filled out from reference TRBV5-1 and TRBJ2-1, the complete variable domain reads KAGVTQTPRYLIKTRGQQVTLSCSPISGHRSVSWYQQTPGQGLQFLFEYFSETQRNKGNFPGRFSGRQFSNSRSEMNVSTLELGDSALYLCASSLAGGGRTYNEQFFGPGTRLTVL.

In its sample, this clonotype was seen many times. The chain has TRBV3-1 and TRBJ2-1; TRBD1 or TRBD2 may be the D gene (5 bases each). The ends were cut back, 4 bases at V and 5 bases at J, with 9 bases in the middle. Germline V gives CDR1 LGHDT, CDR2 YNNKEL (reference sequence). The CDR3 has 13 amino acids. For the CDR3, the DNA is TGTGCCAGCAGCCGGGACGGGGACAATGAGCAGTTCTTC. As protein: CASSRDGDNEQFF.

The sample holds many counts of this clonotype. The chain carries TRBV5-6 and TRBJ1-2; D may be TRBD1 (5 bases). Germline-derived CDR1 and CDR2 are SGHDT and YYEEEE. CDR3 size: 14 residues. Trimming removed 4 bases from V and 5 bases from J, with 15 bases in between. The CDR3 region is CASSGRDGLYGYTF. In DNA, the CDR3 is TGTGCCAGCAGCGGCCGGGACGGCTTGTATGGCTACACCTTC.

This sequence joins TRBV12-3 or TRBV12-4 and TRBJ1-5; D not certain. The CDR3 totals 16 residues. The V end was cut by 5 bases, the J end by 5 bases, with 19 bases between. CDR3 in DNA: TGTGCCAGCAGTGATAGGCGTCGGCACGTGGATCAGCCCCAGCATTTT. Protein: CASSDRRRHVDQPQHF.

This clonotype was detected ten times or more. The chain uses TRBV20-1 and TRBJ1-2; 8 nucleotides match TRBD1. The V gene's germline CDR1 is DFQATT and CDR2 SNEGSKA (reference sequence). Losses at the gene ends were 0 bases for V and 4 bases for J; bases not matched to a gene: 10. CDR3 size: 16 residues. The CDR3: CSAREGTGSRLYGYTF. CDR3 DNA sequence: TGCAGTGCTAGAGAGGGGACAGGTTCACGACTCTATGGCTACACCTTC.

This rearrangement joins TRBV6-2 or TRBV6-3 to TRBJ2-4; D is undetermined. With 11 bases removed from V and 5 bases from J, the gap between germline ends came to 10 bases. CDR1 is MNHEY and CDR2 is SVGEGT in the germline V gene. CDR3 length equals 11 residues. The CDR3 loop reads CASGFQNIQYF. In DNA form, the CDR3 reads TGTGCCTCCGGGTTCCAAAACATTCAGTACTTC.

As regards this clonotype: Just one base apart from a much larger clone, this may be a read error. The chain is built from TRBV20-1 and TRBJ2-5; TRBD1 matches at 9 bases. After removal of 0 bases from V and 2 bases from J, the junction contained 4 bases not matched to a gene. Germline lookup yields CDR1 DFQATT and CDR2 SNEGSKA (reference sequence). This CDR3 is built from 15 residues. The CDR3 nucleotides read TGCAGTGCTAGAGACATGGGACAGGGACAAGAGACCCAGTACTTC. As protein: CSARDMGQGQETQYF.

This clonotype has a count of ten or more. V and J are TRBV20-1 and TRBJ2-1, with D uncertain. The CDR3 is made up of 13 amino acids. Trimming cost V 6 bases and J 7 bases, with 16 bases left between them. Germline CDR1 reads DFQATT; CDR2 reads SNEGSKA (reference sequence). Here the CDR3 DNA reads TGCAGTGCCGAAGAACGGGTGGTTAATGAGCAGTTCTTC. Translated: CSAEERVVNEQFF.

The V and J genes are TRBV27 and TRBJ1-2; D gene unclear. Germline CDR1 and CDR2: MNHEY and SMNVEV (reference sequence). The CDR3 length is 14 residues. V lost 0 bases to trimming and J lost 7 bases, with 12 bases between them. As DNA, the CDR3 is TGTGCCAGCAGTTTATCAGGTCTCCAGAGTGGCTACACCTTC. It translates to CASSLSGLQSGYTF.

This clonotype was detected ten times or more. The chain has TRBV20-1 and TRBJ2-1, with 8 positions matching TRBD2. Germline lookup yields CDR1 DFQATT and CDR2 SNEGSKA (reference sequence). CDR3 length: 12 amino acids. V was clipped by 5 bases and J by 6 bases; unmatched bases: 3. The CDR3 loop reads CSAGTRGNEQFF. As DNA, the CDR3 is TGCAGTGCTGGGACTAGAGGCAATGAGCAGTTCTTC.

This clonotype showed up many times. The chain couples TRBV29-1 to TRBJ2-6; unclear D gene. Trimming cost V 7 bases and J 1 base, with 5 bases left between them. Germline CDR1 and CDR2: SQVTM and ANQGSEA. CDR3 length: 12 residues. The CDR3 bases are TGCAGCGCACAATCTGGGGCCAACGTCCTGACTTTC. Its protein product is CSAQSGANVLTF.

This clonotype has at least ten counts. This chain joins TRBV18 and TRBJ2-3; no clear D gene. V dropped 3 bases and J dropped 6 bases, with 13 bases sitting between them. The CDR3 has 14 amino acids. Germline-derived CDR1 and CDR2 are KGHSH and LQKENI. The CDR3 sequence: CASSPPLGLDTQYF. The CDR3 nucleotides are TGTGCCAGCTCACCCCCTCTCGGCCTGGATACGCAGTATTTT. Based on the CDR3 plus reference TRBV18 and TRBJ2-3, the full variable domain is NAGVMQNPRHLVRRRGQEARLRCSPMKGHSHVYWYRQLPEEGLKFMVYLQKENIIDESGMPKERFSAEFPKEGPSILRIQQVVRGDSAAYFCASSPPLGLDTQYFGPGTRLTVL.

This clonotype was picked up many times. This chain uses TRBV5-1 with TRBJ2-2; 8 nucleotides match TRBD2. From germline, CDR1 is SGHRS and CDR2 YFSETQ. Trimming took 7 bases from V and 5 from J; bases not matched to a gene: 19. This CDR3 is built from 18 residues. This chain's CDR3 is CASGRPSGLDYGTGELFF. The CDR3, as DNA: TGCGCCAGCGGACGACCCTCGGGACTAGATTACGGGACCGGGGAGCTGTTTTTT.

This clonotype was counted at least ten times. The V gene is TRBV29-1, the J gene TRBJ2-7; unclear D gene. Germline CDR1 is SQVTM and CDR2 is ANQGSEA. The CDR3 covers 11 residues. The germline V and J ends were trimmed by 7 bases and 4 bases, with 11 bases remaining between them. The CDR3 bases are TGCAGCGCCGCTGCTCTATACGAGCAGTACTTC. Translated: CSAAALYEQYF.

This clonotype was observed many times. The chain is built from TRBV20-1 and TRBJ2-7; 7 bases are shared with TRBD1. Unmatched junction bases numbered 9, after V lost 3 bases and J lost 4 bases. Germline V gene data show CDR1 as DFQATT and CDR2 as SNEGSKA (reference sequence). The length of the CDR3 is 14 residues. As DNA, the CDR3 is TGCAGTGCTAGGGTTTTGGACAGGCTTTACGAGCAGTACTTC. It codes for CSARVLDRLYEQYF.

Ten or more counts support this clonotype. The chain uses TRBV12-3 or TRBV12-4 and TRBJ2-5; no clear D. The CDR3 runs to 14 residues. V lost 8 bases and J 5 bases, leaving 18 bases between the germline ends. The CDR3: CASRSGAERETQYF. The CDR3 DNA is TGTGCCAGCCGTTCGGGCGCAGAGAGGGAGACCCAGTACTTC.

This clonotype has only a few counts. The chain links TRBV27 to TRBJ2-2; no clear D. The CDR3 extends over 12 amino acids. Germline values: CDR1 MNHEY, CDR2 SMNVEV (reference sequence). V dropped 6 bases and J dropped 6 bases, with 8 bases sitting between them. The CDR3 region has the DNA TGTGCCAGCAGCGGATTGTCCGGGGAGCTGTTTTTT. Its protein product is CASSGLSGELFF.

This clonotype was counted between two and nine times. This rearrangement joins TRBV5-1 to TRBJ2-3, with 8 positions matching TRBD2. CDR3 length: 16 residues. Germline V gene lookup returns CDR1 SGHRS and CDR2 YFSETQ. J lost 2 bases, V lost 1 base, and 6 bases had no gene match. The chain's CDR3 is CASSLKTSGNTDTQYF. The DNA for the CDR3 is TGCGCCAGCAGCTTGAAAACTAGCGGAAACACAGATACGCAGTATTTT.

This clonotype was counted ten times or more. The J gene is TRBJ1-1, the V gene TRBV18; a weak D match, TRBD1 (5 bases). The ends were cut back, 1 base at V and 5 bases at J, with 14 bases in the middle. The germline CDR1 and CDR2 sequences are KGHSH and LQKENI. The CDR3 sequence is 15 residues long. The CDR3, as DNA: TGTGCCAGCTCACCACAGACAGTCGAGGGTACTGAAGCTTTCTTT. Its protein product is CASSPQTVEGTEAFF.